These T cell receptor beta chains were read from a single sample in a study of CD4 T cells in relation to SARS-CoV-2 and coronaviruses. The protocol was immunoSEQ multiplex PCR, while the TCRdb copy is restricted to in-frame clones and leaves out a portion. The sample comprises 35,000 to 40,000 clones, around nine tenths of which are singletons, and about a tenth rests with the top ten. The specimen was memory CD4+ T cells from PBMCs. The receptors stem from an adult with COVID-19. Both conserved end residues are part of each CDR3. A D gene is named only where the DNA matches it firmly. Rows may omit the clone size; those that give it use once, few, many or a size class.

J gene	clone size	V gene	D gene	CDR3 protein	CDR3 DNA
TRBJ1-5	few	TRBV18	TRBD1	CASSPDRGGNQPQHF	TGTGCCAGCTCACCGGACAGGGGAGGCAATCAGCCCCAGCATTTT
TRBJ1-1	NA	TRBV18	NA	CASSPLMNTEAFF	TGTGCCAGCTCACCGCTAATGAACACTGAAGCTTTCTTT
TRBJ2-7	NA	TRBV12-5	NA	CASGLHGSLAWDF	TGTGCTAGTGGTTTGCATGGTTCCCTGGCATGGGACTTC
TRBJ1-2	few	TRBV30	NA	CAWKAIGGGYTF	TGTGCCTGGAAAGCAATTGGTGGGGGCTACACCTTC
TRBJ1-1	once	TRBV2	TRBD1	CASSDVGTGPEAFF	TGTGCCAGCAGTGACGTCGGGACAGGGCCCGAAGCTTTCTTT
TRBJ2-1	NA	TRBV4-2	NA	CASSRTGTDVNEQFF	TGTGCCAGCAGCCGGACCGGGACTGACGTCAATGAGCAGTTCTTC
TRBJ1-1	NA	TRBV19	NA	CASSIGRANTEAFF	TGTGCCAGTAGTATTGGCAGGGCGAACACTGAAGCTTTCTTT
TRBJ2-6	NA	TRBV9	NA	CASSVKPGKGANVLTF	TGTGCCAGCAGCGTGAAGCCGGGGAAGGGGGCCAACGTCCTGACTTTC
TRBJ1-4	NA	TRBV11-3	NA	CASSLDHGVATNEKLFF	TGTGCCAGCAGCTTAGATCACGGAGTTGCAACTAATGAAAAACTGTTTTTT
TRBJ2-3	NA	TRBV5-6	NA	CASSLVALTDTQYF	TGTGCCAGCAGCTTGGTTGCGCTCACAGATACGCAGTATTTT
TRBJ2-7	NA	TRBV5-6	NA	CASSSYGARGEQYF	TGTGCCAGCAGCTCTTACGGGGCTCGGGGCGAGCAGTACTTC